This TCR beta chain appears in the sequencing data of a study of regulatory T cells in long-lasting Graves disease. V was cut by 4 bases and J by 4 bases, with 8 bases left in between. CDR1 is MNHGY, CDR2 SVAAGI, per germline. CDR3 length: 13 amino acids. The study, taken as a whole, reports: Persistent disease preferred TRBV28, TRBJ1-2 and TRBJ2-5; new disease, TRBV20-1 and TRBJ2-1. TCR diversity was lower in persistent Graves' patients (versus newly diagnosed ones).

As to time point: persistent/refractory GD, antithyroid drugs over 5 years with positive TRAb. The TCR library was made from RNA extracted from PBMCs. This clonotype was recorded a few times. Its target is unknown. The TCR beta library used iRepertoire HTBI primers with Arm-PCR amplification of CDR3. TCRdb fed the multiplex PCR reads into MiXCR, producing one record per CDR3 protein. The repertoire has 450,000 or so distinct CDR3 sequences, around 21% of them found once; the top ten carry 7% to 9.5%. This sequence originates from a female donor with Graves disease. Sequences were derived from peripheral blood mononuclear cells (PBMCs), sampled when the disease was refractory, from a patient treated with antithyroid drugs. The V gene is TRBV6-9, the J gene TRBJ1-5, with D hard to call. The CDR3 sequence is CASSSAGNQPQHF. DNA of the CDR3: TGTGCCAGCAGTTCTGCCGGGAATCAGCCCCAGCATTTT.